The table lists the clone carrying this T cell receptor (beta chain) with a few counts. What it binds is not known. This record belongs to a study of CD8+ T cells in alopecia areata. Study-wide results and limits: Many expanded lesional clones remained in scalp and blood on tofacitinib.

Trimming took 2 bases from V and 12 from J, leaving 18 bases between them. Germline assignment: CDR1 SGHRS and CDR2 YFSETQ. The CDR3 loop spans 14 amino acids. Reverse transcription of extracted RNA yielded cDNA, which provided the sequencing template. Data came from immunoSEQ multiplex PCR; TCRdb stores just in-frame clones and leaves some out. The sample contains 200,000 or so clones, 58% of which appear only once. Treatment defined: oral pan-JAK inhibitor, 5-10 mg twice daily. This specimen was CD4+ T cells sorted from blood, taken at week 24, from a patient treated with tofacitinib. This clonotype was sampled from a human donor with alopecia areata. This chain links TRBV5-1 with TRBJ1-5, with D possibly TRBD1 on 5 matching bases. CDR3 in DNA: TGCGCCAGCAGCTTAGGAGGGACCGAGGGAGTCCAGCATTTT. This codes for CASSLGGTEGVQHF.